This T cell receptor (beta chain) was obtained from a study of cytomegalovirus exposure and HLA in healthy donors. General study results and limits: Rare TCR sequences predominated, though certain public TCRs were found in many donors.

Regarding this clone: The antigen is not known.

CDR1 and CDR2 (germline): MGHRA, YSYEKL. This CDR3 has 17 amino acids. Trimming stripped 0 bases from V and 1 base from J, with 13 bases between. PCR was performed using 60 Vbeta and 13 Jbeta primers. Some clones are missing from TCRdb's copy, which holds only in-frame ones; the method was immunoSEQ multiplex PCR. The sample yields over 70,000 clones, about 70% seen once. This TCR was sampled from a man in his thirties or forties in good health and CMV-seronegative. Sequences were obtained from PBMCs. The V and J genes are TRBV4-1 and TRBJ1-3; D gene uncertain. CDR3 sequence reads: CASSQDSGIRSGNTIYF. In DNA form, the CDR3 reads TGCGCCAGCAGCCAAGATTCGGGTATTCGATCTGGAAACACCATATATTTT.